These 8 T cell receptor beta chains share one sample of origin, sequenced in a study of cytomegalovirus exposure and HLA in healthy donors. The protocol was immunoSEQ multiplex PCR, while the TCRdb copy is restricted to in-frame clones and leaves out a portion. This sample carries 280,000 or so clones, more than 75% of them seen once, and the ten largest clones take approximately 0.95%. The specimen was PBMCs. The receptors stem from a woman aged 18-35 years in good health and CMV-seronegative.

This clone was observed a few times. V is TRBV6-1 and J is TRBJ1-4; D call uncertain. There are 13 residues in the CDR3. Per the germline V gene, CDR1 is MNHNS and CDR2 is SASEGT. V was clipped by 6 bases and J by 7 bases, with 12 bases between them. The CDR3 region has the DNA TGTGCCAGCAGCCCCGACTTGGGTGAAAAACTGTTTTTT. Its translation: CASSPDLGEKLFF.

The chain combines TRBV2 with TRBJ2-6, with 7 bases fitting TRBD1. The germline V gene encodes CDR1 SNHLY and CDR2 FYNNEI. CDR3 length: 16 amino acids. V lost 5 bases to trimming and J lost 0 bases; unmatched junction nucleotides: 4. CDR3 in amino acids: CASSRTGFSGANVLTF. CDR3 nucleotide sequence: TGTGCCAGCAGTCGGACAGGATTCTCTGGGGCCAACGTCCTGACTTTC.

The chain is built from TRBV6-1 and TRBJ1-4; D gene ambiguous. With 1 base removed from V and 4 bases from J, the gap between germline ends came to 10 bases. Germline V gene sequence: CDR1 MNHNS, CDR2 SASEGT. This CDR3 region has 15 residues. The chain's CDR3 is CASSEDAGGNEKLFF. In DNA form, the CDR3 reads TGTGCCAGCAGTGAAGATGCGGGCGGTAATGAAAAACTGTTTTTT.

The chain is built from TRBV5-6 and TRBJ1-2; D call uncertain. This CDR3 has 14 residues. Deletions cut 6 bases from V and 3 bases from J, with 15 bases between. Germline V gene data show CDR1 as SGHDT and CDR2 as YYEEEE. CDR3 region: CASTNLAEDYGYTF. As DNA, the CDR3 is TGTGCCAGCACAAATCTGGCAGAGGACTATGGCTACACCTTC.

V is TRBV19 and J is TRBJ2-2; 8 nucleotides agree with TRBD2. The length of the CDR3 is 16 residues. Germline V CDR1 and CDR2: LNHDA, SQIVND (reference sequence). The V and J ends lost 5 bases and 7 bases, in that order; junction bases with no gene match: 12. CDR3 coding DNA: TGTGCCAGTAGTCCTAGCGGGTCCAGGTGGGACGGGGAGCTGTTTTTT. This encodes CASSPSGSRWDGELFF.

V usage is TRBV27 and J usage is TRBJ2-1, with unresolved D. The CDR3 sequence is 12 residues long. V was shortened by 6 bases and J by 6 bases, with 9 bases between the two germline ends. CDR1 is MNHEY, CDR2 SMNVEV, per germline (reference sequence). The CDR3 DNA follows: TGTGCCAGCAGCCACCCGGGCAATGAGCAGTTCTTC. Residues: CASSHPGNEQFF.

The chain has TRBV11-1 and TRBJ2-5; 8 bases map to TRBD1. CDR1 and CDR2 from the germline V gene are SGHAT and FQDESV (reference sequence). CDR3 length: 15 amino acids. After removal of 3 bases from V and 2 bases from J, the junction contained 5 bases not matched to a gene. CDR3 loop: CASSLIQGGQETQYF. In nucleotides, the CDR3 is TGTGCCAGCAGCTTGATACAGGGGGGTCAAGAGACCCAGTACTTC.

The CDR3 DNA reads as TGTGCCAGCAGCTTTAGTATGCTGGCGGGAGGAGTTGGCGAGCAGTACTTC. Protein sequence: CASSFSMLAGGVGEQYF. This rearrangement joins TRBV5-6 to TRBJ2-7; 8 nucleotides line up with TRBD2. Trimming at V came to 2 bases and at J to 6 bases, leaving 16 bases not matched to a gene. The CDR3 is 17 amino acids. CDR1 is SGHDT, CDR2 YYEEEE, per germline.